This T cell receptor (beta chain) came from a study of glioma-infiltrating T cells. The overall study: Before surgery, glioma patients received dexamethasone for at most six days. Regarding the study as a whole: Signature shared blood CDR3 motifs were enriched in low-divergence and depleted in high-divergence patients.

TCR alpha and beta CDR3 regions were amplified from RNA using iRepertoire nested multiplex PCR. TCRdb used MiXCR to reprocess the multiplex PCR reads, holding one entry per CDR3 protein. This sample has more than 300,000 distinct CDR3 sequences, with roughly two fifths found just once. This clonotype has ten or more counts. Its antigen remains unknown. This clonotype was sampled from a human donor with low-grade glioma or glioblastoma, undergoing nonglioma brain surgery, or in good health (not recorded which). Source material: glioma tissue, nonneoplastic brain tissue, or PBMCs (not recorded which).

CDR3 in DNA: TGTGCCAGCATTTTCTCAGGGTTTAACTATGGCTACACCTTC. Protein product: CASIFSGFNYGYTF. This chain connects TRBV6-1 to TRBJ1-2; D is perhaps TRBD1 (5 bases). Trimming removed 7 bases from V and 1 base from J, with 13 bases in between. CDR3 length: 14 amino acids. The germline V gene encodes CDR1 MNHNS and CDR2 SASEGT.